This TCR beta chain comes out of a study of memory CD4+ T cells and cytomegalovirus serostatus. Background on the study: Donors were healthy Belgian adults, under 10 CMV seropositive and fewer than 30 seronegative.

The CDR3 consists of 15 residues. V was shortened by 8 bases and J by 5 bases, with 18 bases between the two germline ends. The germline CDR1 and CDR2 sequences are SNHLY and FYNNEI. The sort gate was single viable CD3+CD4+CD8-CD45RO+ cells for memory CD4+ T cells. Serostatus was set by detecting CMV pp150, pp28, p38, p52 IgG. Positive selection with CD4 microbeads enriched total CD4+ T cells. This clone has only one observation. No antigen is known for it. This table comes from immunoSEQ multiplex PCR, and its TCRdb copy is limited to in-frame clones, with some not included. Among some 52,000 clones listed, around 81% were seen once. Study-level findings and limits: CD4+ memory repertoires contained about two fifths of the 164 reported CMV TCRbeta sequences.

Sequenced sample: memory CD4+ T cells from blood. The genes are TRBV2 and TRBJ1-4, with D possibly TRBD1 on 6 matching bases. This TCR came from an adult in good health and CMV-seronegative. The CDR3 DNA reads TGTGCCAGCGGGACCGGGACACAAAAAAATGAAAAACTGTTTTTT. Its protein product is CASGTGTQKNEKLFF.